This T cell receptor beta chain emerged from a study of shared clonotypes between healthy human individuals. On the study more broadly: The composition of the donors was two women and a few men aged 18 to 49. General observations from the study: Lower generation probabilities were found for non-shared clonotypes than for those shared by all four donors.

Here immunoSEQ multiplex PCR was the method, and the copy in TCRdb shows in-frame clones only, minus some. The sample lists roughly 2 million clones, around 95% occurring once. The donor cohort consisted entirely of Caucasian adults residing in Nashville, Tennessee. Regarding this clone: The antigen is unknown.

Germline CDR1 is WSHSY and CDR2 is SAAADI. V dropped 4 bases and J dropped 4; count of bases not matched to a gene: 5. The CDR3 contains 14 residues. The sample was naive CD4+ T cells sorted from blood. Subset defined: CD45RA+ positively selected. This chain joins TRBV10-2 and TRBJ2-7; 9 bases align to TRBD2. The clonotype originates from a man in his late teens or twenties in good health. The CDR3 reads CASSVSSGRYEQYF. The CDR3 DNA sequence: TGCGCCAGCAGTGTGAGTAGCGGGAGATACGAGCAGTACTTC.